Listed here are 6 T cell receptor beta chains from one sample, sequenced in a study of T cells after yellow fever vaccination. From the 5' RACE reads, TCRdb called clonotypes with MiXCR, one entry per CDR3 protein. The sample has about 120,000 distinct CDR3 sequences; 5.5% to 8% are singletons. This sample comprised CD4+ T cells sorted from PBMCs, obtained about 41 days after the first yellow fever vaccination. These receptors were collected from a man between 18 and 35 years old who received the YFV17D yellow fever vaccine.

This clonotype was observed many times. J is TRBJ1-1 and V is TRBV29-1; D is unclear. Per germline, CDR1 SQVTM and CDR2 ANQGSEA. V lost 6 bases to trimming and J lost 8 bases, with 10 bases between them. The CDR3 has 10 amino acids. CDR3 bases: TGCAGCGTCGGTTTCGGGGAAGCTTTCTTT. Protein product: CSVGFGEAFF.

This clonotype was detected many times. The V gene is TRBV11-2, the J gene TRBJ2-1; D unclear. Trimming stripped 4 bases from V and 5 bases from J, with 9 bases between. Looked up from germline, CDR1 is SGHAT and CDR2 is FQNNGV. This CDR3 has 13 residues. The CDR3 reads CASSWAMHNEQFF. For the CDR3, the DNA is TGTGCCAGCAGCTGGGCTATGCACAATGAGCAGTTCTTC.

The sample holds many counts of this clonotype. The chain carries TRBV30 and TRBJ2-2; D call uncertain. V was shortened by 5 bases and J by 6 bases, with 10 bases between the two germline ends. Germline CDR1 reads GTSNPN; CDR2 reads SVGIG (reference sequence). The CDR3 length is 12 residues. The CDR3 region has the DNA TGTGCCTGGGCCTTAGTCCCCGGGGAGCTGTTTTTT. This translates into CAWALVPGELFF.

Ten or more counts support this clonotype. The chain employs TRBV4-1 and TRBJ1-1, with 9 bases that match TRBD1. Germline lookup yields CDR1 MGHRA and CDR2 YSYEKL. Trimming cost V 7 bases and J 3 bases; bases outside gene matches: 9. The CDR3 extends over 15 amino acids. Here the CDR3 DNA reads TGCGCCAGCACCGCCAACAGGGGGCTCGACACTGAAGCTTTCTTT. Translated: CASTANRGLDTEAFF.

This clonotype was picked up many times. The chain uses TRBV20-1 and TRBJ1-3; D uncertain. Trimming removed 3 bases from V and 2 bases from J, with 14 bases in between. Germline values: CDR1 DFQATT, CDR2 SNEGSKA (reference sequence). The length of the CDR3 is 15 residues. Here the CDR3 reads CSASPSAAAGNTIYF. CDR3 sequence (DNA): TGCAGTGCTAGTCCCTCGGCAGCTGCTGGAAACACCATATATTTT.

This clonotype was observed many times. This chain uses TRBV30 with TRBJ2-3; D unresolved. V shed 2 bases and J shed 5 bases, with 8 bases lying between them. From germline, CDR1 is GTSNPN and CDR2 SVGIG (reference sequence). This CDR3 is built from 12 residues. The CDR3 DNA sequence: TGTGCCTGGAGTAAGGAGAAAGATACGCAGTATTTT. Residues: CAWSKEKDTQYF.